A single sample gave rise to the 23 T cell receptor beta chains below, sequenced in a study of identical twins. TCRdb passed the 5' RACE reads through MiXCR, listing each CDR3 protein once. This sample has 400,000 to 500,000 distinct CDR3 sequences, with 15% to 20% found just once. The sequenced sample was naive T cells sorted from blood. These receptor sequences come from a man aged 50 to 59 in good health.

This clonotype came up many times. V and J are TRBV6-2 or TRBV6-3 and TRBJ2-7; TRBD2 matches 13 bases. J was trimmed by 3 bases and V by 4 bases; bases with no gene match: 9. The CDR3 spans 17 residues. The germline V gene has CDR1 MNHEY and CDR2 SVGEGT. As DNA, the CDR3 is TGTGCCAGCAGTTCGGGACTAGCGGGACACAGTTTCTACGAGCAGTACTTC. It codes for CASSSGLAGHSFYEQYF.

The chain couples TRBV27 to TRBJ2-6, with D tentatively TRBD1 (5 bases). This CDR3 spans 19 amino acids. V lost 5 bases to trimming and J lost 0 bases, with 20 bases between them. Germline V gene lookup returns CDR1 MNHEY and CDR2 SMNVEV (reference sequence). In nucleotides, the CDR3 is TGTGCCAGCAGTCCGCGTCCGAAGGGGTGGGGCTCTGGGGCCAACGTCCTGACTTTC. This encodes CASSPRPKGWGSGANVLTF.

The rearrangement joins TRBV20-1 to TRBJ2-5, with D perhaps matching TRBD2 (5 bases). CDR1 DFQATT and CDR2 SNEGSKA come from the germline V gene (reference sequence). This CDR3 has 12 residues. Deletions cut 5 bases from V and 5 bases from J, with 12 bases between. The CDR3, as DNA: TGCAGTGCTCTAGGAGGTCTGGAGACCCAGTACTTC. It yields the protein CSALGGLETQYF.

This clonotype occurred many times. The chain uses TRBV29-1 and TRBJ1-1; D is uncertain. CDR3 length: 14 amino acids. Germline V gene sequence: CDR1 SQVTM, CDR2 ANQGSEA. V lost 2 bases to trimming and J lost 4 bases, with 14 bases between them. CDR3 sequence reads: CSVERLGGFTEAFF. CDR3 in DNA: TGCAGCGTTGAACGCCTGGGAGGGTTCACTGAAGCTTTCTTT.

In this sample, this clonotype turned up many times. The rearrangement links TRBV5-8 to TRBJ2-7, with a weak D call TRBD1 (5 bases). The ends were cut back, 0 bases at V and 6 bases at J, with 16 bases in the middle. Germline V gene sequence: CDR1 SGHTS, CDR2 YDEGEE. This CDR3 region has 15 residues. This CDR3 reads CASSLVTALQAEQYF. The CDR3, as DNA: TGTGCCAGCAGCTTGGTGACAGCACTCCAGGCCGAGCAGTACTTC.

The J gene is TRBJ2-2, the V gene TRBV27; TRBD2 matches 7 bases. Looked up from germline, CDR1 is MNHEY and CDR2 is SMNVEV (reference sequence). This CDR3 comprises 15 residues. V shed 3 bases and J 7 bases; nucleotides not matched to a gene: 8. CDR3 in amino acids: CASSFPAGEGGELFF. Written as DNA, the CDR3 is TGTGCCAGCAGTTTTCCGGCGGGAGAGGGCGGGGAGCTGTTTTTT.

CDR3 loop: CSATLGSGRANEQFF. The DNA of the CDR3 is TGCAGTGCTACCCTTGGTAGCGGGAGAGCCAATGAGCAGTTCTTC. The chain combines TRBV20-1 with TRBJ2-1; 9 nucleotides match TRBD2. The CDR3 is 15 amino acids. Germline values: CDR1 DFQATT, CDR2 SNEGSKA (reference sequence). V was pared by 4 bases and J by 6 bases, with 10 bases of the junction left unmatched.

This chain connects TRBV18 to TRBJ2-1; 12 positions match TRBD2. The germline gives CDR1 KGHSH, CDR2 LQKENI. The V segment lost 5 bases and the J segment 4 bases; nucleotides outside the gene matches: 9. This CDR3 is 17 amino acids long. The CDR3 here is CASSRIGTSGRYNEQFF. As DNA, the CDR3 is TGTGCCAGCTCAAGGATAGGAACTAGCGGGAGGTACAATGAGCAGTTCTTC.

The gene calls are TRBV4-2 and TRBJ2-5; D is possibly TRBD1 or TRBD2 (6 bases each). Germline values: CDR1 LGHNA, CDR2 YNFKEQ. V lost 0 bases and J 2 bases, leaving 19 bases between the germline ends. The CDR3 sequence is 18 residues long. CDR3 sequence: CASSQEGTRRGVQETQYF. CDR3 nucleotides: TGTGCCAGCAGCCAAGAGGGGACAAGGAGGGGGGTACAAGAGACCCAGTACTTC.

This clonotype has only a few counts. Here the CDR3 reads CASTQARDTDTQYF. The CDR3 nucleotides read TGTGCCAGCACCCAGGCCCGGGACACAGATACGCAGTATTTT. This chain connects TRBV5-6 to TRBJ2-3, with a weak D call TRBD2 (5 bases). Germline V gene sequence: CDR1 SGHDT, CDR2 YYEEEE. This CDR3 is built from 14 residues. Trimming pared 6 bases from V and 2 bases from J, leaving 13 bases between. Combining the CDR3 with reference TRBV5-6 and TRBJ2-3 gives the whole variable domain DAGVTQSPTHLIKTRGQQVTLRCSPKSGHDTVSWYQQALGQGPQFIFQYYEEEERQRGNFPDRFSGHQFPNYSSELNVNALLLGDSALYLCASTQARDTDTQYFGPGTRLTVL.

This clonotype was picked up many times. The chain combines TRBV19 with TRBJ2-1; 7 bases are shared with TRBD2. Germline CDR1 LNHDA, CDR2 SQIVND (reference sequence). The CDR3 consists of 15 residues. Trimming cost V 2 bases and J 10 bases; bases outside gene matches: 11. The CDR3 DNA follows: TGTGCCAGTAGTATAAGTGGGAGGGCGGTTGGGGAGCAGTTCTTC. Its protein product is CASSISGRAVGEQFF.

Worth noting for this clonotype: A much larger clone is a single base away; this may be a read error. The final CDR3 position lacks the conserved phenylalanine or tryptophan, pointing to a likely read error. The rearrangement links TRBV12-3 or TRBV12-4 to TRBJ2-3; 7 bases agree with TRBD2. This CDR3 region has 13 residues. J gave up 4 bases and V 4 bases, and 2 bases lay outside the gene matches. The CDR3 loop is CASSSAGADTQYL. CDR3 nucleotides: TGTGCCAGCAGTTCCGCGGGGGCAGATACGCAGTATTTA.

This clonotype was counted only a few times. DNA for the CDR3: TGTGCCACCAGTGATTCTAGGGTGGGGAATGAGCAGTTCTTC. Protein: CATSDSRVGNEQFF. The chain employs TRBV24-1 and TRBJ2-1, with D unresolved. Germline lookup yields CDR1 KGHDR and CDR2 SFDVKD. This CDR3 has 14 residues. V was trimmed by 2 bases and J by 7 bases, leaving 11 bases between them.

At least ten counts were recorded for this clonotype. This rearrangement joins TRBV5-5 to TRBJ2-5, with no clear D. V lost 1 base to trimming and J lost 2 bases, with 6 bases between them. Looked up from germline, CDR1 is SGHKS and CDR2 is YYEKEE (reference sequence). The CDR3 contains 13 residues. The CDR3 here is CASSLNRQETQYF. The CDR3 DNA follows: TGTGCCAGCAGCTTGAACAGACAAGAGACCCAGTACTTC.

In its sample, this clonotype was seen many times. The chain recombines TRBV27 with TRBJ2-1, with D unclear. V lost 6 bases to trimming and J lost 2 bases, with 20 bases between them. The CDR3 has 17 amino acids. Germline CDR1 reads MNHEY; CDR2 reads SMNVEV (reference sequence). The CDR3 loop is CASSTAVHGRAYNEQFF. The CDR3 DNA reads as TGTGCCAGCAGCACTGCGGTACACGGAAGGGCCTACAATGAGCAGTTCTTC.

This clonotype was seen ten or more times. V and J are TRBV10-3 and TRBJ2-3; D not certain. The V end lost 3 bases, the J end lost 7 bases, and 8 bases lay between the germline ends. CDR1 and CDR2 (germline): ENHRY, SYGVKD. The CDR3 has 12 residues. In nucleotides, the CDR3 is TGTGCCATCAGTGACACCGCGTATACGCAGTATTTT. Its translation: CAISDTAYTQYF.

This clonotype has at least ten counts. The chain recombines TRBV12-3 or TRBV12-4 with TRBJ2-4; D might be TRBD2 (5 bases). The CDR3 is 15 residues long. The V end lost 1 base, the J end lost 5 bases, and 12 bases lay between the germline ends. In DNA form, the CDR3 reads TGTGCCAGCAGTTTAGGGGCTAGCCTACAAAACATTCAGTACTTC. It codes for CASSLGASLQNIQYF.

The V gene is TRBV28, the J gene TRBJ2-5; D is possibly TRBD1 or TRBD2 (5 bases each). The CDR3 covers 13 residues. Germline V gives CDR1 MDHEN, CDR2 SYDVKM. The V gene lost 3 bases and the J gene lost 4 bases, with 9 bases spanning the gap. This chain's CDR3 is CASSFSGPETQYF. CDR3 nucleotide sequence: TGTGCCAGCAGTTTCTCGGGGCCAGAGACCCAGTACTTC. Together with reference TRBV28 and TRBJ2-5, the CDR3 gives the full variable domain: DVKVTQSSRYLVKRTGEKVFLECVQDMDHENMFWYRQDPGLGLRLIYFSYDVKMKEKGDIPEGYSVSREKKERFSLILESASTNQTSMYLCASSFSGPETQYFGPGTRLLVL.

This clonotype occurred a few times. The chain is built from TRBV7-2 and TRBJ2-7, with D possibly TRBD1 on 5 matching bases. Germline lookup yields CDR1 SGHTA and CDR2 FQGNSA. Trimming shortened V by 5 bases and J by 0 bases, and 20 bases separated the two germline ends. This CDR3 spans 17 amino acids. The CDR3 reads CASSPSTGVYSSYEQYF. The CDR3 region has the DNA TGTGCCAGCAGCCCTTCCACAGGAGTGTACTCCTCCTACGAGCAGTACTTC.

The chain employs TRBV29-1 and TRBJ2-4, with TRBD1 as a possible D gene (6 bases). The CDR3 totals 15 residues. Germline assignment: CDR1 SQVTM and CDR2 ANQGSEA. Trimming shortened V by 1 base and J by 1 base, and 11 bases separated the two germline ends. The CDR3 bases are TGCAGCGTTGAAGTACAGGGAGACGCCAAAAACATTCAGTACTTC. Residues: CSVEVQGDAKNIQYF.

The CDR3 is CASSQVPGFKETQYF. CDR3 sequence (DNA): TGTGCCAGCAGCCAGGTCCCGGGATTCAAAGAGACCCAGTACTTC. This rearrangement joins TRBV3-1 to TRBJ2-5; TRBD2 might be the D (5 bases). Germline V gives CDR1 LGHDT, CDR2 YNNKEL (reference sequence). There are 15 residues in the CDR3. Trimming stripped 3 bases from V and 3 bases from J, with 14 bases between.

The V gene is TRBV5-5, the J gene TRBJ2-2; D might be TRBD2 (5 bases). Germline V gene sequence: CDR1 SGHKS, CDR2 YYEKEE (reference sequence). V was shortened by 3 bases and J by 6 bases, with 9 bases between the two germline ends. This CDR3 comprises 13 residues. The CDR3, as DNA: TGTGCCAGCAGCTCTGGCGGGTCCGGGGAGCTGTTTTTT. Encoded protein: CASSSGGSGELFF.

The chain employs TRBV7-2 and TRBJ2-7, with D possibly TRBD2 on 5 matching bases. CDR1 and CDR2 from the germline V gene are SGHTA and FQGNSA. This CDR3 region has 13 residues. V shed 1 base and J shed 6 bases, with 10 bases lying between them. The CDR3 loop reads CASSLGAEGEQYF. CDR3 sequence (DNA): TGTGCCAGCAGCTTAGGGGCCGAGGGCGAGCAGTACTTC.